These 32 T cell receptor beta chains were all obtained from the same sample, sequenced in a study of blood T cells in healthy people across ages (dated by TCRdb to between 2015 and 2016). Libraries were made using 5' RACE. Instrument used: Illumina HiSeq 2500. A second roughly 6 to 11 cycle PCR used a sample-barcoded 5' primer and a J-beta primer mix. TCRdb reprocessing: public reads trimmed at Q25 with fastp, clones called with MiXCR, in-frame beta chains kept. All rows with the same CDR3 protein become a single entry with the most common DNA and genes. The table for this sample lists 1.5 million to 2 million distinct CDR3 sequences; under 30% of them were counted only once. The ten most abundant clones make up around 7.7% of the sample. Material: blood. Source of these receptors: a woman aged 25 to 45 in good health.

This clonotype was observed a few times. The chain employs TRBV10-1 and TRBJ2-1; 9 bases match TRBD2. The CDR3 has 15 amino acids. Germline V lookup: CDR1 WNHNN, CDR2 SYGVQD (reference sequence). Trimming took 4 bases from V and 5 from J; bases not matched to a gene: 6. DNA of the CDR3: TGCGCCAGCAGTGGGAGCGGGGGGCTCGACAATGAGCAGTTCTTC. It specifies CASSGSGGLDNEQFF.

V usage is TRBV7-9 and J usage is TRBJ2-3, with 12 bases that match TRBD2. The CDR3 is 16 residues long. V lost 4 bases and J lost 6; bases outside the gene matches: 8. CDR1 and CDR2 (germline): SEHNR, FQNEAQ (reference sequence). CDR3 in amino acids: CASSYGLAGPKDTQYF. DNA for the CDR3: TGTGCCAGCAGCTACGGACTAGCGGGACCGAAGGATACGCAGTATTTT.

This clonotype came up many times. The J gene is TRBJ2-1, the V gene TRBV24-1; 7 bases line up with TRBD2. This CDR3 is built from 16 residues. Trimming took 4 bases from V and 4 from J; bases not matched to a gene: 9. The V gene's germline CDR1 is KGHDR and CDR2 SFDVKD. CDR3 nucleotides: TGTGCCACCAGTGACGGCGGGAGCGCCCGTTACAATGAGCAGTTCTTC. It codes for CATSDGGSARYNEQFF.

This clonotype was seen many times. The V gene is TRBV28, the J gene TRBJ2-7; D unresolved. The V end was cut by 7 bases, the J end by 0 bases, with 7 bases between. Germline V gene data show CDR1 as MDHEN and CDR2 as SYDVKM. CDR3 length: 12 residues. The CDR3 DNA sequence: TGTGCCAGCACTGATAGCTCCTACGAGCAGTACTTC. Its protein is CASTDSSYEQYF.

This clonotype occurred a few times. The V and J genes are TRBV20-1 and TRBJ2-5; the D gene could be TRBD1 or TRBD2 (6 bases each). The CDR3 extends over 15 amino acids. The V end was cut by 6 bases, the J end by 4 bases, with 21 bases between. Germline CDR1 is DFQATT and CDR2 is SNEGSKA (reference sequence). CDR3 region: CSARDSGAYRETQYF. The CDR3, as DNA: TGCAGTGCCCGGGATTCGGGGGCTTATCGAGAGACCCAGTACTTC.

This clonotype has more than one count but fewer than ten. The CDR3 bases are TGCGCCAGCAGTGAGTCGAAGGATACGCAGTATTTT. This encodes CASSESKDTQYF. The chain uses TRBV10-1 and TRBJ2-3, with D unclear. CDR3 length: 12 amino acids. Trimming took 0 bases from V and 6 from J, leaving 4 bases between them. CDR1 WNHNN and CDR2 SYGVQD come from the germline V gene (reference sequence).

Concerning this clonotype: This could be a read error, since a much larger clone is one nucleotide away. J is TRBJ2-7 and V is TRBV7-2, with 8 nucleotides matching TRBD2. Losses at the gene ends were 5 bases for V and 1 base for J; bases not matched to a gene: 7. In germline, CDR1 is SGHTA, CDR2 FQGNSA. There are 15 residues in the CDR3. The CDR3 is CASSSGSLSSYEQYF. CDR3 sequence (DNA): TGTGCCAGCAGCAGCGGGAGTCTTTCTTCCTACGAGCAGTACTTC.

Of note for this clonotype: Given a much more abundant clone one base away, this may be a read error. The rearrangement uses TRBV28 and TRBJ2-5; D not resolved. The CDR3 has 13 residues. Germline CDR1 is MDHEN and CDR2 is SYDVKM. V lost 5 bases and J 5 bases, leaving 12 bases between the germline ends. The CDR3 bases are TGTGCCAGCAGTAAACCCTTTCGGGAGACCCAGTACTTC. Encoded protein: CASSKPFRETQYF.

This clonotype was found many times. The J gene is TRBJ2-5, the V gene TRBV24-1; tentatively, D is TRBD2 (6 bases). CDR3 length: 14 amino acids. Germline assignment: CDR1 KGHDR and CDR2 SFDVKD. Trimming removed 1 base at V and 4 bases at J, with 9 bases between. CDR3 coding DNA: TGTGCCACCAGTGATTTTCTCGGGGGAGAGACCCAGTACTTC. Translating gives CATSDFLGGETQYF.

This clonotype was seen repeatedly, ten times or more. This chain connects TRBV20-1 to TRBJ2-7; D is unclear. Germline CDR1 is DFQATT and CDR2 is SNEGSKA (reference sequence). The CDR3 runs to 12 residues. Trimming removed 1 base at V and 4 bases at J, with 8 bases between. CDR3 sequence reads: CSARVQSYEQYF. CDR3 nucleotides: TGCAGTGCTAGAGTTCAGTCTTACGAGCAGTACTTC.

This clonotype was observed a single time. Because it lacks the conserved phenylalanine or tryptophan at the end, this CDR3 is likely a read error. This rearrangement joins TRBV7-6 to TRBJ2-4, with TRBD1 matching over 8 bases. The DNA end favors TRBJ2-7, so the J call may be wrong. Per the germline V gene, CDR1 is SGHVS and CDR2 is FNYEAQ. CDR3 size: 14 residues. CDR3 sequence: CASSYRQGRYEQYC. The CDR3 coding sequence is TGTGCCAGCAGCTACCGACAGGGGAGGTACGAGCAGTACTGC.

About this clonotype itself: A much larger clonotype is one base distant, so this may be a read error. The rearrangement links TRBV5-1 to TRBJ2-7; D not resolved. Germline values: CDR1 SGHRS, CDR2 YFSETQ. CDR3 length: 12 residues. V lost 0 bases and J lost 5, with 6 bases in between. As DNA, the CDR3 is TGCGCCAGCAGCTTGGGTATCCACGAGCAGTACTTC. It codes for CASSLGIHEQYF.

This clonotype was observed a handful of times. The CDR3 protein is CASSPPGSWGGDEQFF. The CDR3 region has the DNA TGTGCCAGCAGCCCCCCGGGGAGCTGGGGTGGGGATGAGCAGTTCTTC. This sequence joins TRBV3-1 and TRBJ2-1; weak D call: TRBD2 (5 bases). Germline assignment: CDR1 LGHDT and CDR2 YNNKEL (reference sequence). This CDR3 has 16 residues. V was shortened by 4 bases and J by 8 bases, with 21 bases between the two germline ends.

V gene TRBV10-2 combines with J gene TRBJ1-2; TRBD1 is a possible D gene (5 bases). V was shortened by 2 bases and J by 8 bases, with 12 bases between the two germline ends. Germline V gives CDR1 WSHSY, CDR2 SAAADI. The CDR3 totals 13 residues. CDR3 in DNA: TGCGCCAGCAGTGAGAGGGCAGGGAACGGCTACACCTTC. Protein: CASSERAGNGYTF.

The chain carries TRBV5-6 and TRBJ1-4; 8 bases are shared with TRBD1. Trimming cost V 4 bases and J 7 bases; bases outside gene matches: 9. The length of the CDR3 is 15 residues. The germline gives CDR1 SGHDT, CDR2 YYEEEE. CDR3: CASSPWDRKGEKLFF. As DNA, the CDR3 is TGTGCCAGCAGCCCTTGGGACAGGAAGGGTGAAAAACTGTTTTTT. The complete variable domain, with remaining parts taken from reference TRBV5-6 and TRBJ1-4, reads DAGVTQSPTHLIKTRGQQVTLRCSPKSGHDTVSWYQQALGQGPQFIFQYYEEEERQRGNFPDRFSGHQFPNYSSELNVNALLLGDSALYLCASSPWDRKGEKLFFGSGTQLSVL.

This clonotype has a count of ten or more. The chain combines TRBV12-3 or TRBV12-4 with TRBJ1-2, with D possibly being TRBD1 (5 bases). V dropped 0 bases and J dropped 4 bases, with 15 bases sitting between them. This CDR3 is built from 16 residues. CDR3 DNA sequence: TGTGCCAGCAGTTTAGCAGGGACGGAGAAGATCTATGGCTACACCTTC. The encoded protein is CASSLAGTEKIYGYTF.

This chain joins TRBV7-9 and TRBJ1-2; 7 nucleotides agree with TRBD1. Germline CDR1 and CDR2: SEHNR and FQNEAQ (reference sequence). The V segment lost 4 bases and the J segment 7 bases; nucleotides outside the gene matches: 6. The CDR3 consists of 13 residues. CDR3: CASSSANRGGYTF. The CDR3 region has the DNA TGTGCCAGCAGCTCCGCCAACAGGGGTGGCTACACCTTC. The full variable domain, completed using reference TRBV7-9 and TRBJ1-2, is DTGVSQNPRHKITKRGQNVTFRCDPISEHNRLYWYRQTLGQGPEFLTYFQNEAQLEKSRLLSDRFSAERPKGSFSTLEIQRTEQGDSAMYLCASSSANRGGYTFGSGTRLTVV.

This clonotype was detected only a few times. The CDR3 spells CASSQGRGEKQFF. Here the CDR3 DNA reads TGTGCCAGCAGCCAGGGGCGGGGGGAAAAGCAGTTCTTC. V usage is TRBV7-9 and J usage is TRBJ2-1; 8 nucleotides agree with TRBD2. V lost 5 bases to trimming and J lost 11 bases; unmatched junction nucleotides: 8. The CDR3 spans 13 residues. CDR1 is SEHNR, CDR2 FQNEAQ, per germline (reference sequence). Together with reference TRBV7-9 and TRBJ2-1, the CDR3 gives the full variable domain: DTGVSQNPRHKITKRGQNVTFRCDPISEHNRLYWYRQTLGQGPEFLTYFQNEAQLEKSRLLSDRFSAERPKGSFSTLEIQRTEQGDSAMYLCASSQGRGEKQFFGPGTRLTVL.

The V and J genes are TRBV15 and TRBJ1-5, with 9 bases that match TRBD1. CDR3 length equals 15 residues. Trimming cost V 3 bases and J 4 bases; bases outside gene matches: 4. The V gene's germline CDR1 is LNHNV and CDR2 YYDKDF (reference sequence). The CDR3 nucleotides are TGTGCCACCAGCAGTTGGGACAGGGCGAATCAGCCCCAGCATTTT. Amino acid sequence: CATSSWDRANQPQHF.

The rearrangement uses TRBV7-2 and TRBJ2-1; D might be TRBD1 or TRBD2, each matching 5 bases. Per the germline V gene, CDR1 is SGHTA and CDR2 is FQGNSA. CDR3 size: 13 residues. Trimming shortened V by 0 bases and J by 12 bases, and 12 bases separated the two germline ends. CDR3 nucleotides: TGTGCCAGCAGCTTAGCGCAAGACGGGGCGCAGTTCTTC. Translating gives CASSLAQDGAQFF. Filled out from reference TRBV7-2 and TRBJ2-1, the complete variable domain reads GAGVSQSPSNKVTEKGKDVELRCDPISGHTALYWYRQSLGQGLEFLIYFQGNSAPDKSGLPSDRFSAERTGGSVSTLTIQRTQQEDSAVYLCASSLAQDGAQFFGPGTRLTVL.

V gene TRBV5-1 combines with J gene TRBJ2-1; D possibly matches TRBD1 or TRBD2 (5 bases each). Germline V gives CDR1 SGHRS, CDR2 YFSETQ. The V end was cut by 2 bases, the J end by 8 bases, with 17 bases between. CDR3 length equals 15 residues. CDR3 in DNA: TGCGCCAGCAGCTTTGGGGACGGGGATACCGATGAGCAGTTCTTC. This encodes CASSFGDGDTDEQFF.

V is TRBV7-2 and J is TRBJ1-2; tentative D call: TRBD1 (6 bases). Germline V gene data show CDR1 as SGHTA and CDR2 as FQGNSA. The V end was cut by 6 bases, the J end by 0 bases, with 20 bases between. The CDR3 runs to 17 residues. The DNA of the CDR3 is TGTGCCAGCAGTCTTCGGGGTGGGTCAGGGGCTAACTATGGCTACACCTTC. This sequence encodes CASSLRGGSGANYGYTF.

A note on this clonotype: The DNA is omitted, as the CDR3 cannot be located on it reliably, and the CDR3 follows TCRdb's listing. The CDR3 region is CASSTSGAGSTDTQYF. V is TRBV28 and J is TRBJ2-3; the table's D gene call, TRBD1, was not cross checked with the DNA. CDR1 and CDR2 from the germline V gene are MDHEN and SYDVKM. The CDR3 sequence runs 16 residues, both termini included.

This clonotype occurred a few times. The chain links TRBV18 to TRBJ2-1, with 7 bases that match TRBD1. The CDR3 runs to 16 residues. V shed 6 bases, J shed 1 base, and the junction held 9 bases outside the gene matches. CDR1 KGHSH and CDR2 LQKENI come from the germline V gene. CDR3 in amino acids: CASSGTTGKSYNEQFF. CDR3 DNA: TGTGCCAGCTCCGGTACGACAGGGAAGTCCTACAATGAGCAGTTCTTC.

The V call is TRBV7-9, the J call TRBJ2-2; the D gene is possibly TRBD2 (5 bases). The CDR3 has 15 residues. CDR1 SEHNR and CDR2 FQNEAQ come from the germline V gene (reference sequence). V lost 1 base to trimming and J lost 5 bases, with 11 bases between them. CDR3: CASSLDPRGTGELFF. CDR3 coding DNA: TGTGCCAGCAGCTTAGACCCGAGAGGGACCGGGGAGCTGTTTTTT. The variable domain in full, completed from reference TRBV7-9 and TRBJ2-2, reads DTGVSQNPRHKITKRGQNVTFRCDPISEHNRLYWYRQTLGQGPEFLTYFQNEAQLEKSRLLSDRFSAERPKGSFSTLEIQRTEQGDSAMYLCASSLDPRGTGELFFGEGSRLTVL.

This rearrangement joins TRBV12-3 or TRBV12-4 to TRBJ2-7; D is ambiguous. Trimming took 4 bases from V and 5 from J, leaving 15 bases between them. The CDR3 is 14 amino acids. For the CDR3, the DNA is TGTGCCAGCAGTTGTTCGGGCGGAACTAACGAGCAGTACTTC. It codes for CASSCSGGTNEQYF.

This sequence joins TRBV2 and TRBJ1-5; unclear D gene. With 8 bases removed from V and 5 bases from J, the gap between germline ends came to 10 bases. Germline V gene sequence: CDR1 SNHLY, CDR2 FYNNEI. CDR3 length: 12 amino acids. The CDR3 DNA reads TGTGCCAGCGGGAAGACCTATCAGCCCCAGCATTTT. Its translation: CASGKTYQPQHF.

This clonotype was recorded a few times. The chain has TRBV12-3 or TRBV12-4 and TRBJ2-7; D is perhaps TRBD1 or TRBD2 (6 bases each). The CDR3 has 18 amino acids. V dropped 1 base and J dropped 2 bases, with 21 bases sitting between them. CDR3 amino acids: CASSLVRGRFGGTYEQYF. For the CDR3, the DNA is TGTGCCAGCAGTTTAGTTAGGGGGAGGTTTGGGGGCACCTACGAGCAGTACTTC.

This clonotype came up a few times. The V gene is TRBV5-1, the J gene TRBJ2-7; D is unresolved. V lost 0 bases to trimming and J lost 5 bases, with 9 bases between them. CDR1 and CDR2 from the germline V gene are SGHRS and YFSETQ. The CDR3 sequence is 13 residues long. The CDR3 region has the DNA TGCGCCAGCAGCTTGGAAGTGGGCCACGAGCAGTACTTC. Translating gives CASSLEVGHEQYF.

The chain is built from TRBV7-6 and TRBJ2-1; 12 positions match TRBD2. This CDR3 has 15 amino acids. Germline CDR1 SGHVS, CDR2 FNYEAQ. The V and J ends lost 2 bases and 7 bases, in that order; junction bases with no gene match: 3. This chain's CDR3 is CASSLKTSGSNEQFF. The CDR3, as DNA: TGTGCCAGCAGCTTAAAGACTAGCGGGAGTAATGAGCAGTTCTTC.

This clonotype was counted many times. J is TRBJ1-2 and V is TRBV20-1, with D uncertain. The CDR3 consists of 15 residues. With 4 bases removed from V and 0 bases from J, the gap between germline ends came to 15 bases. Germline CDR1 reads DFQATT; CDR2 reads SNEGSKA (reference sequence). This CDR3 is CSATVRAGTNYGYTF. In nucleotides, the CDR3 is TGCAGTGCTACCGTTAGGGCCGGGACTAACTATGGCTACACCTTC.

This clonotype was picked up many times. The chain recombines TRBV7-3 with TRBJ2-5; D gene unclear. Germline lookup yields CDR1 SGHTA and CDR2 FQGTGA. This CDR3 has 13 residues. V shed 8 bases and J shed 5 bases, with 15 bases lying between them. CDR3: CASSHWEAETQYF. In DNA form, the CDR3 reads TGTGCCAGCTCTCATTGGGAAGCGGAGACCCAGTACTTC.